This T cell receptor (beta chain) appears in the sequencing data of a study of regulatory T cells in long-lasting Graves disease. Study-level results: Reduced TCR diversity was observed in persistent Graves' patients versus newly diagnosed patients.

Documented time point: newly diagnosed GD, antithyroid drugs for less than 3 months. RNA extracted from PBMCs served as the sequencing template. A word on this clonotype: Its antigen is not identified.

Libraries of TCR beta came from iRepertoire HTBI primers plus Arm-PCR of CDR3 regions. TCRdb reprocessed the multiplex PCR reads with MiXCR, giving one entry per CDR3 protein. Of 350,000 to 550,000 distinct CDR3 sequences in the sample, 14% were seen once. These same data were also listed under a study on T cells in Graves' hyperthyroidism and ophthalmopathy. As that report states: Patients were excluded for uncontrolled infection, other autoimmune disease, pregnancy or lactation. The diagnoses drew upon clinical symptoms, serum thyroxine and TRAb, thyroid ultrasound and orbital computed tomography. A set of HTBI primers served as the primers for a first-round RT-PCR of the TCR CDR3.

Sample: peripheral blood mononuclear cells (PBMCs), taken at new diagnosis, from a patient treated with antithyroid drugs. The sequence derives from a woman between 50 and 59 years old with Graves disease.

The CDR3 reads CASKLSGQETQYF. The DNA of the CDR3 is TGTGCCAGTAAATTAAGCGGCCAAGAGACCCAGTACTTC. This chain connects TRBV19 to TRBJ2-5; maybe TRBD2 (5 bases). V lost 7 bases and J lost 1, with 10 bases in between. This CDR3 spans 13 amino acids. CDR1 LNHDA and CDR2 SQIVND come from the germline V gene (reference sequence).